The 11 T cell receptor beta chains in this list originate from one sample, sequenced in a study of human T cells and chemical hapten exposure. TCRdb re-called the RACE reads through MiXCR, storing one row per CDR3 protein. The data contain 65,000 to 85,000 distinct CDR3 sequences, approximately 10% of them seen just once; the ten biggest clones take up 3.5% to 4.5%. Documented time point: patch test 1, 2 weeks after DPC sensitization. The treatment here: therapeutic diphenylcyclopropenone sensitization with weekly scalp DPC. Specimen: whole blood, collected in connection with sensitization to the hapten diphenylcyclopropenone (DPC). These receptors all stem from a woman aged 55-69 years with alopecia areata. Some clones in this sample may be carry-over from other donors' samples.

This clonotype was detected only a few times. CDR3 DNA: TGTGCCAGCAGCCAAGGGGGCAGGGGATATGGCTACACCTTC. Translated, it gives CASSQGGRGYGYTF. The chain couples TRBV3-1 to TRBJ1-2, with D possibly TRBD1 on 6 matching bases. With 1 base removed from V and 5 bases from J, the gap between germline ends came to 11 bases. This CDR3 contains 14 residues. CDR1 is LGHDT and CDR2 is YNNKEL in the germline V gene (reference sequence).

This clonotype was observed a few times. The chain combines TRBV27 with TRBJ2-3, with TRBD1 identical over 7 bases. From germline, CDR1 is MNHEY and CDR2 SMNVEV (reference sequence). This CDR3 comprises 13 residues. Trimming cost V 7 bases and J 4 bases; bases outside gene matches: 5. As DNA, the CDR3 is TGTGCCAGCACCTCGACAGGGTCAGATACGCAGTATTTT. This translates into CASTSTGSDTQYF.

V gene TRBV12-3 or TRBV12-4 combines with J gene TRBJ1-1; weak D call: TRBD1 (6 bases). Trimming took off 1 base at V and 4 bases at J, with 13 bases between the two ends. This CDR3 region has 15 residues. The CDR3 loop is CASSLGDRGGTEAFF. In nucleotides, the CDR3 is TGTGCCAGCAGTTTAGGAGATCGAGGGGGCACTGAAGCTTTCTTT.

This clonotype was seen ten or more times. This chain uses TRBV7-8 with TRBJ1-2; a possible D gene is TRBD1 (5 bases). Trimming removed 4 bases from V and 4 bases from J, with 13 bases in between. Germline values: CDR1 SGHVS, CDR2 FQNEAQ. There are 14 residues in the CDR3. In DNA form, the CDR3 reads TGTGCCAGCAGCTCAAGGGACGGTGGCTATGGCTACACCTTC. Protein sequence: CASSSRDGGYGYTF.

As to this clonotype: Mismatch with germline at one junction end may stem from a read error. This chain links TRBV4-2 with TRBJ2-2; weak D call: TRBD2 (5 bases). Germline V lookup: CDR1 LGHNA, CDR2 YNFKEQ. The CDR3 runs 16 residues. CDR3 protein: CPSSQAPADNTGELFF. The DNA of the CDR3 is TGTCCCAGCAGCCAAGCTCCAGCGGATAACACCGGGGAGCTGTTTTTT.

The gene calls are TRBV5-6 and TRBJ1-6; 9 nucleotides align to TRBD1. Germline lookup yields CDR1 SGHDT and CDR2 YYEEEE. The CDR3 is 14 residues long. J lost 8 bases, V lost 2 bases, and 2 bases had no gene match. CDR3 in amino acids: CASSFRTGDSPLHF. The CDR3 region has the DNA TGTGCCAGCAGCTTTAGGACAGGGGATTCACCCCTCCACTTT.

The table lists this clonotype with a few counts. The chain recombines TRBV7-6 with TRBJ2-2, with D possibly TRBD2 on 5 matching bases. Deletions cut 5 bases from V and 3 bases from J, with 10 bases between. The CDR3 is made up of 14 amino acids. Germline CDR1 is SGHVS and CDR2 is FNYEAQ. CDR3 in DNA: TGTGCCAGCAGCGTAGAGGGAGACACCGGGGAGCTGTTTTTT. It codes for CASSVEGDTGELFF.

As concerns this clonotype: A read error is possible here, since a much larger clone lies one base away. The chain recombines TRBV4-1 with TRBJ2-3, with D hard to call. This CDR3 comprises 17 residues. The V and J ends lost 0 bases and 4 bases respectively, with 17 bases between them. Germline V CDR1 and CDR2: MGHRA, YSYEKL. The CDR3 reads CASSQEEGQGTADTQYF. The CDR3 DNA reads as TGCGCCAGCAGCCAAGAGGAAGGGCAAGGAACGGCAGATACGCAGTATTTT.

The genes are TRBV29-1 and TRBJ1-2; no clear D. This CDR3 region has 13 residues. Trimming removed 6 bases from V and 5 bases from J, with 16 bases in between. Germline CDR1 SQVTM, CDR2 ANQGSEA. For the CDR3, the DNA is TGCAGCGTGGTGGGCACGACGGTATATGGCTACACCTTC. It codes for CSVVGTTVYGYTF. The variable domain in full, completed from reference TRBV29-1 and TRBJ1-2, reads SAVISQKPSRDICQRGTSLTIQCQVDSQVTMMFWYRQQPGQSLTLIATANQGSEATYESGFVIDKFPISRPNLTFSTLTVSNMSPEDSSIYLCSVVGTTVYGYTFGSGTRLTVV.

The chain combines TRBV5-1 with TRBJ2-7, with D hard to call. Germline V gene lookup returns CDR1 SGHRS and CDR2 YFSETQ. The CDR3 is 15 residues long. V was shortened by 0 bases and J by 7 bases, with 17 bases between the two germline ends. CDR3 in DNA: TGCGCCAGCAGCTTGGTAGAGAACCTCCCTGAAGAGCAGTACTTC. This sequence encodes CASSLVENLPEEQYF.

This clonotype was recorded at least ten times. This sequence joins TRBV12-3 or TRBV12-4 and TRBJ1-1; unclear D gene. The CDR3 extends over 15 amino acids. V lost 5 bases, J lost 0 bases, and 13 bases lay in between. The CDR3 DNA follows: TGTGCCAGCAGTCTGAACTCGGCTATGAACACTGAAGCTTTCTTT. It specifies CASSLNSAMNTEAFF.